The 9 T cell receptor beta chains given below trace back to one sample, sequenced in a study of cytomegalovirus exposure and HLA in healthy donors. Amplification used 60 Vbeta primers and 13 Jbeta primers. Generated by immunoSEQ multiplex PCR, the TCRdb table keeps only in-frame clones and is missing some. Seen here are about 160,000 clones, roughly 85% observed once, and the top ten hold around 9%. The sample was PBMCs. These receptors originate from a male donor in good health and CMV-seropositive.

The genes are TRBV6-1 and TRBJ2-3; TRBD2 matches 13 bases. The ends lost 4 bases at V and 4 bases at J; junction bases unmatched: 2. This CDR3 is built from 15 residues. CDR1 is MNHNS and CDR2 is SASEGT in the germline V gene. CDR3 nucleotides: TGTGCCAGCAGTGGGACTAGCGGGAGCCCAGATACGCAGTATTTT. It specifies CASSGTSGSPDTQYF.

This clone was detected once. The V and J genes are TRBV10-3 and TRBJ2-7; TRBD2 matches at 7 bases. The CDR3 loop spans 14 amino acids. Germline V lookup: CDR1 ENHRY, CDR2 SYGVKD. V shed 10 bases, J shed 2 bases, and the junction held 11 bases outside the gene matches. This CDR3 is CATTGGTFAYEQYF. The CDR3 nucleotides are TGTGCCACCACCGGGGGGACGTTCGCCTACGAGCAGTACTTC.

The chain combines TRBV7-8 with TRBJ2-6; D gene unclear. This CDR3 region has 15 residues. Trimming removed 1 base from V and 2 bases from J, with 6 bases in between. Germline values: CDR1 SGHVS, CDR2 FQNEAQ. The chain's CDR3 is CASSLETAGANVLTF. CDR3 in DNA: TGTGCCAGCAGCTTAGAAACAGCTGGGGCCAACGTCCTGACTTTC.

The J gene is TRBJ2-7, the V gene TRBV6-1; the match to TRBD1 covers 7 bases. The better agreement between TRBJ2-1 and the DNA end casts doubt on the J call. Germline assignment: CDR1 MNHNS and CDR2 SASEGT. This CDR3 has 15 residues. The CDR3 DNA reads TGTGCCAGCAGCAGGGACAGCCGCTCCTACAATGAGCAGTTCTTC. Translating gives CASSRDSRSYNEQFF.

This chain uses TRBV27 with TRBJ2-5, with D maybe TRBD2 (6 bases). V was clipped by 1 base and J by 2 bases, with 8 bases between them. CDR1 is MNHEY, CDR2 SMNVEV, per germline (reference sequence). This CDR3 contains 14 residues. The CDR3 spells CASSLWGRQETQYF. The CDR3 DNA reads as TGTGCCAGCAGTTTATGGGGGAGGCAAGAGACCCAGTACTTC.

The DNA for the CDR3 is TGTGCCAGCAGCCGCGGCACAGGGGGAGATACGCAGTATTTT. Amino acid sequence: CASSRGTGGDTQYF. The chain is built from TRBV7-2 and TRBJ2-3; TRBD1 aligns across 8 bases. J was trimmed by 5 bases and V by 5 bases; bases with no gene match: 6. The CDR3 extends over 14 amino acids. Looked up from germline, CDR1 is SGHTA and CDR2 is FQGNSA. Full variable domain (remainder filled in from reference TRBV7-2 and TRBJ2-3): GAGVSQSPSNKVTEKGKDVELRCDPISGHTALYWYRQSLGQGLEFLIYFQGNSAPDKSGLPSDRFSAERTGGSVSTLTIQRTQQEDSAVYLCASSRGTGGDTQYFGPGTRLTVL.

CDR3 loop: CASGGTGALYGYTF. The CDR3 bases are TGTGCCAGCGGCGGGACAGGAGCCCTTTATGGCTACACCTTC. The V gene is TRBV7-9, the J gene TRBJ1-2, with 8 bases fitting TRBD1. In germline, CDR1 is SEHNR, CDR2 FQNEAQ (reference sequence). The CDR3 spans 14 residues. The ends lost 8 bases at V and 5 bases at J; junction bases unmatched: 10.

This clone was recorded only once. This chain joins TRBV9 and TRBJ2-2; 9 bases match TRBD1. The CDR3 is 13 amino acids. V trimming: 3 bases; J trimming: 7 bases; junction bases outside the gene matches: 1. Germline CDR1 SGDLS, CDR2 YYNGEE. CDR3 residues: CASSGQGGGELFF. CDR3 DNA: TGTGCCAGCAGCGGACAGGGGGGCGGGGAGCTGTTTTTT.

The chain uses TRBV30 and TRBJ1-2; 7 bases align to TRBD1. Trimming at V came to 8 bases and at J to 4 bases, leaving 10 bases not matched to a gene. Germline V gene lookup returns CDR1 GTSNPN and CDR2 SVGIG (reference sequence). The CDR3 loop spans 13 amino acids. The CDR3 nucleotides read TGTGCCAGTACCGGGACAGAGGCCTATGGCTACACCTTC. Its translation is CASTGTEAYGYTF.